This TCR beta chain was identified during a study of graft-versus-host responses after intestinal transplantation. In the study overall: Transplant recipients had multivisceral, liver-intestinal, or isolated intestinal grafts. Anti-thymocyte globulin was used for induction in all recipients, who then took tacrolimus and steroids for approximately 3 years. The study's findings and limits: Investigators detected GvH clones in recipient marrow, with some emerging earlier in ileum or blood. Some patients had graft-donor T cell macrochimerism. In their allografts, the ratios of graft-versus-host to host-versus-graft T cell clones were high.

On this clone itself: Its specificity is unknown.

CDR1 and CDR2 (germline): LNHDA, SQIVND (reference sequence). Trimming cost V 3 bases and J 1 base, with 12 bases left between them. This CDR3 is built from 15 residues. Method: immunoSEQ multiplex PCR; TCRdb's copy keeps in-frame clones and lacks some. The sample holds around 100,000 clones, roughly nine tenths seen once. This receptor was taken from a human donor who was the organ donor for an intestinal transplant. The material was unstimulated CD4+ T cells sorted from spleen or lymph node cells, obtained before transplant. The chain has TRBV19 and TRBJ1-1; D is uncertain. CDR3 DNA: TGTGCCAGTAGTATTGGTCCAGGTGGGAACACTGAAGCTTTCTTT. It translates to CASSIGPGGNTEAFF.